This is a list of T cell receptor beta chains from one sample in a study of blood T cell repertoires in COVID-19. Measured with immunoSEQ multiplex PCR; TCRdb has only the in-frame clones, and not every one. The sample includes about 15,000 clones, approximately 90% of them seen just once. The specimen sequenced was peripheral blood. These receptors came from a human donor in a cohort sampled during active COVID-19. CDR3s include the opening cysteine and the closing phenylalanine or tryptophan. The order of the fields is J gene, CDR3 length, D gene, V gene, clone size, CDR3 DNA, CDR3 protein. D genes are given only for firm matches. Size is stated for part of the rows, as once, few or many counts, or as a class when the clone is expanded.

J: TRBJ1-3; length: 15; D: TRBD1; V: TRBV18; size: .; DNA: TGTGCCAGCTCACGGGGGACAGTGGGAGCGAACACCATATATTTT; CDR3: CASSRGTVGANTIYF
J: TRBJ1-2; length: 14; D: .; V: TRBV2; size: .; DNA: TGTGCCAGCAGTGTTGATGAGACTAACTATGGCTACACCTTC; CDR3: CASSVDETNYGYTF
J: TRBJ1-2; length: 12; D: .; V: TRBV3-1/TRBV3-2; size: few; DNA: TGTGCCAGCAGCCAACGGGGGGGTGGCTACACCTTC; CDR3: CASSQRGGGYTF
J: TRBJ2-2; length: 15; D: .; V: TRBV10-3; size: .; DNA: TGTGCCATCGCAGCGCAGGGAATCAACACCGGGGAGCTGTTTTTT; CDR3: CAIAAQGINTGELFF
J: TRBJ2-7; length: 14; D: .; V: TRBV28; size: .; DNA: TGTGCCAGCAGCCCCAGGGTTAGCTCCTACGAGCAGTACTTC; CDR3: CASSPRVSSYEQYF
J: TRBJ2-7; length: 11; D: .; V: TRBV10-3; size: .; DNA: TGTGCCATCATGGGACTCCACGAGCAGTACTTC; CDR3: CAIMGLHEQYF
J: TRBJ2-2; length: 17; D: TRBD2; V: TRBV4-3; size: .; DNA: TGCGCCAGCAGCCAAGGGGTCAGGGAGGGGAGCACCGGGGAGCTGTTTTTT; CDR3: CASSQGVREGSTGELFF
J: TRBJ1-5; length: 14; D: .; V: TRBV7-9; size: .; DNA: TGTGCCAGCAGCTTGGCGGATAGCAATCAGCCCCAGCATTTT; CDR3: CASSLADSNQPQHF
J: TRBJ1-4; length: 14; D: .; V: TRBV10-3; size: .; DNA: TGTGCCATCAGTGAGTCGCAGGGAAATGAAAAACTGTTTTTT; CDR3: CAISESQGNEKLFF
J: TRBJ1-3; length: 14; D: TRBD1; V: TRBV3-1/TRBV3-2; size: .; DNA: TGTGCCAGCAGCCTCCAGGGGGCTGGAAACACCATATATTTT; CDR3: CASSLQGAGNTIYF
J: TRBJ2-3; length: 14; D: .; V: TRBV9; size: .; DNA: TGTGCCAGCAGCGGGACAGTCGGGACAGATACGCAGTATTTT; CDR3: CASSGTVGTDTQYF
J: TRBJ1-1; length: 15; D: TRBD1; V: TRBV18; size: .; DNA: TGTGCCAGCTCACTATCCGGGACAGGAAACACTGAAGCTTTCTTT; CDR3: CASSLSGTGNTEAFF
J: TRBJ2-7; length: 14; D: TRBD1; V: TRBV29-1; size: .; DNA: TGCAGCGTTAACGAACAACAGGGGGCCTACGAGCAGTACTTC; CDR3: CSVNEQQGAYEQYF
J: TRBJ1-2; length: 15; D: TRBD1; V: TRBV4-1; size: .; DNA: TGCGCCAGCAGCCCCGGGACAGGGGGCCTCTATGGCTACACCTTC; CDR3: CASSPGTGGLYGYTF
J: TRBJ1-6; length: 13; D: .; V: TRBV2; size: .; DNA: TGTGCCAGCAGTCAGGACAGCTATTCACCCCTCCACTTT; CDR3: CASSQDSYSPLHF
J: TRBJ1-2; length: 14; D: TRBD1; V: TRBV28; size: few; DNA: TGTGCCAGCAGGAAAGGGGGCAGGGAATATGGCTACACCTTC; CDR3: CASRKGGREYGYTF
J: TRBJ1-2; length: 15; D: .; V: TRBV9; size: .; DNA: TGTGCCAGCAGCGTGGTCCCGGGGGGCGGCGATGGCTACACCTTC; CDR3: CASSVVPGGGDGYTF
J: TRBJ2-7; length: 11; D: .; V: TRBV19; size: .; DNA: TGTGCCAGTTCCAGCGGCTACGAGCAGTACTTC; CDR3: CASSSGYEQYF
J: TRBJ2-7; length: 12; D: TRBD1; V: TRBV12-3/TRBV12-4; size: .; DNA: TGTGCCAGCAGGACAGGGCACTACGAGCAGTACTTC; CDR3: CASRTGHYEQYF
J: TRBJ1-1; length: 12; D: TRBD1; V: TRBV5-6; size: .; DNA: TGTGCCAGCAGTCCCGGGACAGATGAAGCTTTCTTT; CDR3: CASSPGTDEAFF
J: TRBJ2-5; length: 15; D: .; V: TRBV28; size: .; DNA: TGTGCCAGCAGCCTCGACCCAAGCGTTCAAGAGACCCAGTACTTC; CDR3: CASSLDPSVQETQYF
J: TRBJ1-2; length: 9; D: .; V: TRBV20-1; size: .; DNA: TGCAGTGCAAATGCAGGGTACACCTTC; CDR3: CSANAGYTF
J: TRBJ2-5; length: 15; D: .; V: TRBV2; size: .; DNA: TGTGCCAGCAGTTTGGGCAGGGGTAGGTCGGAGACCCAGTACTTC; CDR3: CASSLGRGRSETQYF
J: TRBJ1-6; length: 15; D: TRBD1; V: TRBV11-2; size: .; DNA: TGTGCCAGCAGTTATGGACGGGACAGAAGATCACCCCTCCACTTT; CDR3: CASSYGRDRRSPLHF
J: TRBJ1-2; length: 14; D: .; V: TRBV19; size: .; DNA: TGTGCCAGTAGCCTGGGACACCTTATCTATGGCTACACCTTC; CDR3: CASSLGHLIYGYTF
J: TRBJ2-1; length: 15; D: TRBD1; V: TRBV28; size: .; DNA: TGTGCCAGCACTCCCGAAGGCAGGGGGCGCGGTGAGCAGTTCTTC; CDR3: CASTPEGRGRGEQFF
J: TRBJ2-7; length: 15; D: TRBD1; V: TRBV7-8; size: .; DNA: TGTGCCAGCAGCTCCGGGACAGTCCTCTCCTACGAGCAGTACTTC; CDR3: CASSSGTVLSYEQYF